Listed here is a single T cell receptor beta chain. This record comes from a study of blood T cell repertoires in COVID-19. Study as a whole: The United States, Italy and Spain were the sources of the acute and convalescent COVID-19 samples. PBMCs, B-cell-depleted T cells, or T cells provided the cDNA or gDNA that made up the material.

As originally analysed: Amplified reference gene primers provided the basis for estimating nucleated cell counts. Method: immunoSEQ multiplex PCR; TCRdb's copy keeps in-frame clones and lacks some. The V and J calls and the clone size are those of that table, but D and trimming were determined from the DNA. The table has 250,000 or so clones, 86% seen once; the top ten hold approximately 9%. The germline gives CDR1 LGHNA, CDR2 YNFKEQ. Trimming removed 1 base from V and 7 bases from J, with 13 bases in between. The CDR3 contains 14 residues. This TCR was recovered from a man in his forties with active or convalescent COVID-19. Sequencing was carried out using peripheral blood. The genes are TRBV4-2 and TRBJ1-2, with D uncertain. The CDR3 sequence is CASSQARAPGGYTF. The CDR3 nucleotides read TGTGCCAGCAGCCAAGCTCGAGCCCCTGGTGGCTACACCTTC.